The 3 T cell receptor beta chains below all came from one sample that was sequenced in a study of vaccination and CD4 T cells after COVID-19. Sequenced with the Oncomine TCR Beta short-read assay was DNA taken from cultured CD4+ T cells. MiXCR, run by TCRdb on the PCR reads, gives a single entry per CDR3 protein. In the table there are about 20,000 distinct CDR3 sequences, approximately 60% of which are singletons. Treatment reported: roughly 10-day PBMC culture with coronavirus spike peptide pools or control peptides (ViraFEST assay). For these receptors, no antigen is known. Sequencing used CD4+ T cells from blood, cultured in vitro. All receptors come from a human donor who had recovered from COVID-19.

J is TRBJ2-7 and V is TRBV6-1; D remains ambiguous. The V and J ends lost 1 base and 0 bases respectively, with 10 bases between them. CDR3 length: 15 amino acids. Germline assignment: CDR1 MNHNS and CDR2 SASEGT. The DNA for the CDR3 is TGTGCCAGCAGTGAAGATGTCGCTTACTCCTACGAGCAGTACTTC. Protein product: CASSEDVAYSYEQYF.

The chain has TRBV29-1 and TRBJ1-1; D gene uncertain. Trimming stripped 4 bases from V and 5 bases from J, with 14 bases between. The germline gives CDR1 SQVTM, CDR2 ANQGSEA. The CDR3 totals 13 residues. The DNA of the CDR3 is TGCAGCGTTGGAGAGCAGGATGGGACTGAAGCTTTCTTT. Amino acid sequence: CSVGEQDGTEAFF.

This chain uses TRBV20-1 with TRBJ2-1; TRBD2 matches 11 bases. Trimming took 8 bases from V and 9 from J; bases not matched to a gene: 9. The CDR3 has 13 residues. CDR1 DFQATT and CDR2 SNEGSKA come from the germline V gene (reference sequence). The CDR3 here is CSSLAGGRGEQFF. The CDR3 bases are TGCAGTAGTCTAGCGGGAGGTAGAGGTGAGCAGTTCTTC.